This TCR beta chain stems from a study of shared clonotypes between healthy human individuals. With regard to this clone: Its antigen is not identified.

Findings of the study overall: Blood was the sole source, and tissue repertoires probably differ.

Produced via immunoSEQ multiplex PCR; TCRdb's table is partial and in-frame only. The repertoire consists of a few million clones, with more than 90% occurring once and the leading ten covering about 0.13%. This CDR3 has 15 amino acids. Trimming shortened V by 4 bases and J by 2 bases, and 13 bases separated the two germline ends. Germline CDR1 and CDR2: SEHNR and FQNEAQ (reference sequence). The material sequenced was naive CD4+ T cells sorted from blood. Documented subset: CD45RA+ positively selected. The chain uses TRBV7-9 and TRBJ2-3; D perhaps matches TRBD2 (5 bases). This TCR was recovered from a man aged 18 to 30 in good health. Here the CDR3 reads CASSSGDTNTDTQYF. In nucleotides, the CDR3 is TGTGCCAGCAGCTCCGGGGATACTAACACAGATACGCAGTATTTT.